The rows below give T cell receptor beta chains drawn from one sample of a study of PD-1 blockade in classical Hodgkin lymphoma. Repertoires were generated with immunoSEQ multiplex PCR, while TCRdb's copy carries only in-frame clones and drops some. The sample yields about 43,000 clones, about 65% seen once. The material was peripheral blood mononuclear cells (PBMCs), obtained before the second cycle of nivolumab. These receptors all come from a human donor with classical Hodgkin lymphoma. The CDR3 runs from the conserved cysteine through the conserved F or W. The order of the fields is clone size, J gene, V gene, D gene, CDR3 DNA, CDR3 protein. D genes are given only for firm matches. Size values are once, few and many counts, or a class for expanded clones, and some rows have none.

abundance: NA
j_gene: TRBJ1-2
v_gene: TRBV5-4
d_gene: NA
CDR3nt: TGTGCCAGCAGCTTGGAGAGGGGGGCCTATGGCTACACCTTC
CDR3aa: CASSLERGAYGYTF

abundance: NA
j_gene: TRBJ2-2
v_gene: TRBV10-3
d_gene: NA
CDR3nt: TGTGCCATCAGCGGCTCGGGGAACACCGGGGAGCTGTTTTTT
CDR3aa: CAISGSGNTGELFF

abundance: few
j_gene: TRBJ2-3
v_gene: TRBV4-1
d_gene: TRBD2
CDR3nt: TGCGCCAGCAGCCCCCCGGGAGGAGATACGCAGTATTTT
CDR3aa: CASSPPGGDTQYF

abundance: NA
j_gene: TRBJ2-5
v_gene: TRBV29-1
d_gene: NA
CDR3nt: TGCAGCGTTGAAGATTTTCGTGAGACCCAGTACTTC
CDR3aa: CSVEDFRETQYF

abundance: NA
j_gene: TRBJ2-3
v_gene: TRBV5-1
d_gene: TRBD2
CDR3nt: TGCGCCAGCAGCTTGGGCCCGGGACTAGCACCAGATACGCAGTATTTT
CDR3aa: CASSLGPGLAPDTQYF

abundance: few
j_gene: TRBJ2-7
v_gene: TRBV19
d_gene: TRBD1
CDR3nt: TGTGCCAGTAGTGACCTACAGGGGGGCCTCTACGAGCAGTACTTC
CDR3aa: CASSDLQGGLYEQYF

abundance: NA
j_gene: TRBJ1-1
v_gene: TRBV25-1
d_gene: NA
CDR3nt: TGTGCCAGCAGTCCCTGGGGTAGCACTGAAGCTTTCTTT
CDR3aa: CASSPWGSTEAFF

abundance: NA
j_gene: TRBJ2-3
v_gene: TRBV11-2
d_gene: TRBD2
CDR3nt: TGTGCCAGCAGCTTTTTCCCCGGGGTTAGCGGGGAGGCAGATACGCAGTATTTT
CDR3aa: CASSFFPGVSGEADTQYF

abundance: few
j_gene: TRBJ1-2
v_gene: TRBV5-6
d_gene: TRBD1
CDR3nt: TGTGCCAGCAGCTTACAGGGACAGGGTGGTGGCTACACCTTC
CDR3aa: CASSLQGQGGGYTF

abundance: NA
j_gene: TRBJ1-2
v_gene: TRBV9
d_gene: NA
CDR3nt: TGTGCCAGCAGCCCCCGCGCGGGACACACAGGTTGGGGCTACACCTTC
CDR3aa: CASSPRAGHTGWGYTF

abundance: NA
j_gene: TRBJ1-4
v_gene: TRBV4-3
d_gene: NA
CDR3nt: TGCGCCAGCAGCCAGGGACGGCCCTGGTCAACTAATGAAAAACTGTTTTTT
CDR3aa: CASSQGRPWSTNEKLFF

abundance: NA
j_gene: TRBJ2-5
v_gene: TRBV7-6
d_gene: TRBD2
CDR3nt: TGTGCCAGCAGCTCGAGAACTAGCGGGCTCCAAGAGACCCAGTACTTC
CDR3aa: CASSSRTSGLQETQYF

abundance: NA
j_gene: TRBJ2-7
v_gene: TRBV9
d_gene: NA
CDR3nt: TGTGCCAGCAGCCCCCAGTGGAACTACGAGCAGTACTTC
CDR3aa: CASSPQWNYEQYF

abundance: NA
j_gene: TRBJ2-6
v_gene: TRBV11-2
d_gene: NA
CDR3nt: TGTGCCAGCAGCTTAGGAGGGGCGGCTGGGGCCAACGTCCTGACTTTC
CDR3aa: CASSLGGAAGANVLTF

abundance: NA
j_gene: TRBJ2-1
v_gene: TRBV15
d_gene: NA
CDR3nt: TGTGCCACCAGCAGAGCTCGGGGCGGAGGCTCCTCTTACAATGAGCAGTTCTTC
CDR3aa: CATSRARGGGSSYNEQFF

abundance: few
j_gene: TRBJ2-2
v_gene: TRBV4-1
d_gene: NA
CDR3nt: TGCGCCAGCAGCCAAGGGTGGCAGGGAAACACCGGGGAGCTGTTTTTT
CDR3aa: CASSQGWQGNTGELFF

abundance: NA
j_gene: TRBJ2-7
v_gene: TRBV7-4
d_gene: TRBD2
CDR3nt: TGTGCCAGCAGCACCGGGACTAGCGGGTCCAAGAGGGGCTCCTACGAGCAGTACTTC
CDR3aa: CASSTGTSGSKRGSYEQYF

abundance: NA
j_gene: TRBJ1-5
v_gene: TRBV30
d_gene: NA
CDR3nt: TGTGCCTGGAGTGGGGACGGAGACAATCAGCCCCAGCATTTT
CDR3aa: CAWSGDGDNQPQHF

abundance: NA
j_gene: TRBJ2-5
v_gene: TRBV7-6
d_gene: TRBD2
CDR3nt: TGTGCCAGCAGCCTAGCGGGGGAGACCCAAGAGACCCAGTACTTC
CDR3aa: CASSLAGETQETQYF

abundance: NA
j_gene: TRBJ1-6
v_gene: TRBV6-5
d_gene: TRBD1
CDR3nt: TGTGCCAGCAGTATGCGACAGGGTTCACCCCTCCACTTT
CDR3aa: CASSMRQGSPLHF

abundance: NA
j_gene: TRBJ2-7
v_gene: TRBV6-6
d_gene: TRBD2
CDR3nt: TGTGCCAGCAGACGCGGACTAGCGCAGGACTACGAGCAGTACTTC
CDR3aa: CASRRGLAQDYEQYF

abundance: NA
j_gene: TRBJ2-7
v_gene: TRBV6-6
d_gene: NA
CDR3nt: TGTGCCAGCCGGAGGGGAGGCGAGCAGTACTTC
CDR3aa: CASRRGGEQYF

abundance: once
j_gene: TRBJ2-5
v_gene: TRBV28
d_gene: NA
CDR3nt: TGTGCCAGCAGTTTAGCGGGATTGGAGACCCAGTACTTC
CDR3aa: CASSLAGLETQYF

abundance: once
j_gene: TRBJ2-3
v_gene: TRBV28
d_gene: TRBD1
CDR3nt: TGTGCCAGCAGTTTTTCCGGGGCTAGGGGACAGAGCACAGATACGCAGTATTTT
CDR3aa: CASSFSGARGQSTDTQYF

abundance: NA
j_gene: TRBJ2-7
v_gene: TRBV25-1
d_gene: NA
CDR3nt: TGTGCCAGCAGTGACAACTTCTGGCCGTACGAGCAGTACTTC
CDR3aa: CASSDNFWPYEQYF

abundance: NA
j_gene: TRBJ1-4
v_gene: TRBV5-5
d_gene: NA
CDR3nt: TGTGCCAGCAGCTTGAACAGTCCGGTTGACCTTAATGAAAAACTGTTTTTT
CDR3aa: CASSLNSPVDLNEKLFF

abundance: NA
j_gene: TRBJ2-2
v_gene: TRBV19
d_gene: TRBD2
CDR3nt: TGTGCCAGTAGTGGTGGACTAGCAGCCACCGGGGAGCTGTTTTTT
CDR3aa: CASSGGLAATGELFF

abundance: NA
j_gene: TRBJ2-1
v_gene: TRBV9
d_gene: TRBD2
CDR3nt: TGTGCCAGCAGCGTAGCGGTCCTAGCGGGGGACAATGAGCAGTTCTTC
CDR3aa: CASSVAVLAGDNEQFF

abundance: NA
j_gene: TRBJ2-7
v_gene: TRBV7-9
d_gene: NA
CDR3nt: TGTGCCAGCAGCTCACTCAGTGGGGCCACCTACGAGCAGTACTTC
CDR3aa: CASSSLSGATYEQYF

abundance: NA
j_gene: TRBJ2-1
v_gene: TRBV30
d_gene: NA
CDR3nt: TGTGCCTGGAGTTGGAGGGCTGAGCAGTTCTTC
CDR3aa: CAWSWRAEQFF

abundance: NA
j_gene: TRBJ1-2
v_gene: TRBV7-9
d_gene: TRBD1
CDR3nt: TGTGCCAGCAGCCCCCGGGACAGTCTCTATGGCTACACCTTC
CDR3aa: CASSPRDSLYGYTF

abundance: NA
j_gene: TRBJ2-3
v_gene: TRBV7-8
d_gene: NA
CDR3nt: TGTGCCAGCAGCTTAGCGGCAGAATCTAGCACAGATACGCAGTATTTT
CDR3aa: CASSLAAESSTDTQYF

abundance: NA
j_gene: TRBJ1-1
v_gene: TRBV6-5
d_gene: NA
CDR3nt: TGTGCCAGCAGTTACTCGAGGGCGCACCCCCATGGGGCTTTCTTT
CDR3aa: CASSYSRAHPHGAFF

abundance: few
j_gene: TRBJ2-7
v_gene: TRBV6-1
d_gene: NA
CDR3nt: TGTGCCAGCAGTGATTTTCCCGCCTACGAGCAGTACTTC
CDR3aa: CASSDFPAYEQYF

abundance: NA
j_gene: TRBJ1-6
v_gene: TRBV30
d_gene: NA
CDR3nt: TGTGCCTGGACTCTGCAGGGTGGTTATTCACCCCTCCACTTT
CDR3aa: CAWTLQGGYSPLHF

abundance: NA
j_gene: TRBJ2-1
v_gene: TRBV30
d_gene: TRBD2
CDR3nt: TGTGCCGGGGAGGGGATGGTCGGGGGTAACAATGAGCAGTTCTTC
CDR3aa: CAGEGMVGGNNEQFF

abundance: few
j_gene: TRBJ1-5
v_gene: TRBV19
d_gene: NA
CDR3nt: TGTGCCAGTAGTATAGTAGCAGGGCTCCAGGGGTTCAATCAGCCCCAGCATTTT
CDR3aa: CASSIVAGLQGFNQPQHF

abundance: NA
j_gene: TRBJ2-2
v_gene: TRBV7-2
d_gene: NA
CDR3nt: TGTGCCAGCAGCTTAGTAGGGGGGCACACCGGGGAGCTGTTTTTT
CDR3aa: CASSLVGGHTGELFF

abundance: few
j_gene: TRBJ1-2
v_gene: TRBV13
d_gene: NA
CDR3nt: TGTGCCAGCAGCCCGCGCCGGGACGCCCGGGACAATGGCTACACCTTC
CDR3aa: CASSPRRDARDNGYTF

abundance: NA
j_gene: TRBJ2-2
v_gene: TRBV13
d_gene: NA
CDR3nt: TGTGCCAGCAGCGGACAGGAGGGCACCGGGGAGCTGTTTTTT
CDR3aa: CASSGQEGTGELFF

abundance: few
j_gene: TRBJ2-1
v_gene: TRBV27
d_gene: NA
CDR3nt: TGTGCCAGCAGTTTAGTCAGGGCGGATGAGCAGTTCTTC
CDR3aa: CASSLVRADEQFF

abundance: NA
j_gene: TRBJ1-2
v_gene: TRBV19
d_gene: TRBD1
CDR3nt: TGTGCCAGTCTTAGGGTTGGGACAGTAAATGGCTACACCTTC
CDR3aa: CASLRVGTVNGYTF